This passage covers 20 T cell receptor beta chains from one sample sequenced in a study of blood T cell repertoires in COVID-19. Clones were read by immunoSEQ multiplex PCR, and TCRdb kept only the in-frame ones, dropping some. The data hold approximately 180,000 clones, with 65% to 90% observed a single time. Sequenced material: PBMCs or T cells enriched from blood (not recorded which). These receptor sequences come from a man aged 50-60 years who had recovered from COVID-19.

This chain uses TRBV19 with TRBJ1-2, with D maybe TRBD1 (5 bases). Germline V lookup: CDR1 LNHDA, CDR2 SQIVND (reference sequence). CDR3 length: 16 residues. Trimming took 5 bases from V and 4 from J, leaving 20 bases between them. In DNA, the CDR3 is TGTGCCAGTAGTCCAAGCAAGGGGCTTGGTGCCTATGGCTACACCTTC. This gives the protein CASSPSKGLGAYGYTF.

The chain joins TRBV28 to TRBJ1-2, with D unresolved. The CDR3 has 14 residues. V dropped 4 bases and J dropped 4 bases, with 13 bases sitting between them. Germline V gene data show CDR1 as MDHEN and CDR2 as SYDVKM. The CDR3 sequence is CASSSLLNFYGYTF. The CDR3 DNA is TGTGCCAGCAGTTCCCTACTGAATTTCTATGGCTACACCTTC.

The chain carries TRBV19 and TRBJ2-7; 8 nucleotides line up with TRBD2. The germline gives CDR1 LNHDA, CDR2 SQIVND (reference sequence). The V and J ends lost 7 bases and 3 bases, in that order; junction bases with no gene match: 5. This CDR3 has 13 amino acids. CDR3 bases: TGTGCCAGTACCGGGACTAGTTACTACGAGCAGTACTTC. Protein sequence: CASTGTSYYEQYF.

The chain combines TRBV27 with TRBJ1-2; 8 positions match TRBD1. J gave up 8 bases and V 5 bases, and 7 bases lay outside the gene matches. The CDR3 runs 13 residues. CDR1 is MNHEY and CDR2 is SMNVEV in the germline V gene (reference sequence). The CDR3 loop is CASSDRGDGGYTF. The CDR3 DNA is TGTGCCAGCAGTGACAGGGGTGACGGCGGCTACACCTTC.

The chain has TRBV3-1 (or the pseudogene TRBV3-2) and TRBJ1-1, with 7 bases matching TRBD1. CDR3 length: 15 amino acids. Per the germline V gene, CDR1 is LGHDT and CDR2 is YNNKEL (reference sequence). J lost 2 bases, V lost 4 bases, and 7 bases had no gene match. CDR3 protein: CASSLRQGANTEAFF. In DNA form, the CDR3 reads TGTGCCAGCAGCCTTAGACAGGGCGCTAACACTGAAGCTTTCTTT.

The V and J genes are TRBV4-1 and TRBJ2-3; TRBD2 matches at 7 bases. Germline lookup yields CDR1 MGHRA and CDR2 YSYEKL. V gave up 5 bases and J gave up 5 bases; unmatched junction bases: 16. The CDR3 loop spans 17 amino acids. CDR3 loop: CASSTRDFRREVDTQYF. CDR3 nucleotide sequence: TGCGCCAGCAGCACCCGGGACTTCCGCCGGGAGGTAGATACGCAGTATTTT.

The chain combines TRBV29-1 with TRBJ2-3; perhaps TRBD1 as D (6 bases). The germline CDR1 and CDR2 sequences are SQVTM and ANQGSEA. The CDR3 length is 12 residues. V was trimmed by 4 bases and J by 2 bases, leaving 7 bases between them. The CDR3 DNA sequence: TGCAGCGTTGGGGGACACACAGATACGCAGTATTTT. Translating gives CSVGGHTDTQYF.

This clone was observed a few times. CDR3 DNA: TGTGCCAGCAGCCCAACGACTAGCGGGGGAGCTTTGGGGTCCCAGTACTTC. This codes for CASSPTTSGGALGSQYF. V is TRBV3-1 (or the pseudogene TRBV3-2) and J is TRBJ2-5; 12 bases fit TRBD2. The germline V gene encodes CDR1 LGHDT and CDR2 YNNKEL (reference sequence). The trim removed 4 bases at V and 9 bases at J, leaving 15 bases unmatched. This CDR3 comprises 17 residues.

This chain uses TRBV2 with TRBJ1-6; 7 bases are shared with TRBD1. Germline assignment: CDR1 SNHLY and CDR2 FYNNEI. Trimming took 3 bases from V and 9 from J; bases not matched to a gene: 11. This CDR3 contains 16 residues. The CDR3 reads CASSDQTGVVGSPLHF. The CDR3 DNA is TGTGCCAGCAGTGACCAAACAGGGGTGGTGGGTTCACCCCTCCACTTT.

The CDR3 nucleotides read TGTGCCAGCAGAACCGGGACAGGGGCTGGCACCGGGGAGCTGTTTTTT. Translated, it gives CASRTGTGAGTGELFF. The V and J genes are TRBV19 and TRBJ2-2, with 10 bases that match TRBD1. J lost 4 bases, V lost 9 bases, and 11 bases had no gene match. Germline V lookup: CDR1 LNHDA, CDR2 SQIVND (reference sequence). This CDR3 comprises 16 residues.

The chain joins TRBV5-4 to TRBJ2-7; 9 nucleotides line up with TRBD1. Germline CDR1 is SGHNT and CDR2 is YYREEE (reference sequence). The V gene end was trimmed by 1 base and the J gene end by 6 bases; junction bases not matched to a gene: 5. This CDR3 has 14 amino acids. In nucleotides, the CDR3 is TGTGCCAGCAGCTTGTCGGGACAGGGTGGCGAGCAGTACTTC. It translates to CASSLSGQGGEQYF.

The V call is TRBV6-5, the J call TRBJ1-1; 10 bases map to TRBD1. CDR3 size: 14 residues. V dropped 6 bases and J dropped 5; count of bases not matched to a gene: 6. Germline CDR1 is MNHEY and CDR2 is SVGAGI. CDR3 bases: TGTGCCAGCAGGGAGACAGGGGGCCGGACTGAAGCTTTCTTT. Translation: CASRETGGRTEAFF.

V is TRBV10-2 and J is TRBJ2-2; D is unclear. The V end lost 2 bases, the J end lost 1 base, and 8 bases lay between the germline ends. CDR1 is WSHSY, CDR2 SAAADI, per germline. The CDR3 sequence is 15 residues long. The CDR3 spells CASSEVNLNTGELFF. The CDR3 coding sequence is TGCGCCAGCAGTGAGGTTAATCTGAACACCGGGGAGCTGTTTTTT.

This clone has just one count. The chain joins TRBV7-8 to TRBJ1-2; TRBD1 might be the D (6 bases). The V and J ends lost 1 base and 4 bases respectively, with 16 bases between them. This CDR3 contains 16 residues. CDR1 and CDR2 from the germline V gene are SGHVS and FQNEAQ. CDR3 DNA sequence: TGTGCCAGCAGCTTAGGACGGGGGGCGCAGGGCTATGGCTACACCTTC. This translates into CASSLGRGAQGYGYTF.

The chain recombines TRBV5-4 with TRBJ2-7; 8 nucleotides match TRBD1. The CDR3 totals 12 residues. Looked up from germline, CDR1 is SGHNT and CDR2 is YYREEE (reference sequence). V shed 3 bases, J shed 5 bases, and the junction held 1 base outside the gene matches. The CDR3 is CASSSDRDEQYF. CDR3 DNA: TGTGCCAGCAGCTCGGACAGGGACGAGCAGTACTTC. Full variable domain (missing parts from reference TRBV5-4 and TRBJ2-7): ETGVTQSPTHLIKTRGQQVTLRCSSQSGHNTVSWYQQALGQGPQFIFQYYREEENGRGNFPPRFSGLQFPNYSSELNVNALELDDSALYLCASSSDRDEQYFGPGTRLTVT.

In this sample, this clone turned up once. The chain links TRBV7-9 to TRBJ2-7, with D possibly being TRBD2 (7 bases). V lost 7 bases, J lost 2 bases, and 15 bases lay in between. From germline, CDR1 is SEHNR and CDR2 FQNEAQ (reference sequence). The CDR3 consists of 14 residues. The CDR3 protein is CASTLGGPAYEQYF. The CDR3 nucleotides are TGTGCCAGCACCCTGGGGGGGCCAGCCTACGAGCAGTACTTC. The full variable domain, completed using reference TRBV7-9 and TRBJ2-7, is DTGVSQNPRHKITKRGQNVTFRCDPISEHNRLYWYRQTLGQGPEFLTYFQNEAQLEKSRLLSDRFSAERPKGSFSTLEIQRTEQGDSAMYLCASTLGGPAYEQYFGPGTRLTVT.

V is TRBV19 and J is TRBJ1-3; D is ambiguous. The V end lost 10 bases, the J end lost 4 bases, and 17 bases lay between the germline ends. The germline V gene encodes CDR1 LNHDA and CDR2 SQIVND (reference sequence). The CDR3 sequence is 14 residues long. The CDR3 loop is CATQPVSGGNTIYF. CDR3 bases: TGTGCCACCCAACCGGTCAGCGGGGGAAACACCATATATTTT.

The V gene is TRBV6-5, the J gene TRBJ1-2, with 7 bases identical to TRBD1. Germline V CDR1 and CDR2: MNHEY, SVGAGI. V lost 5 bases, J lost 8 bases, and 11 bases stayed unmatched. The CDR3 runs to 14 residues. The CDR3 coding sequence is TGTGCCAGCAGTAGGGGACAGATCAAGGGGGGCTACACCTTC. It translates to CASSRGQIKGGYTF.

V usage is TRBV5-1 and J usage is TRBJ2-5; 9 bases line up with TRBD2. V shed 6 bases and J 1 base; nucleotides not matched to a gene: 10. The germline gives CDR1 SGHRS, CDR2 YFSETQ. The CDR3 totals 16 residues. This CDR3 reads CASTRGPSGVQETQYF. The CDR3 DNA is TGCGCCAGCACCCGGGGCCCTAGCGGGGTCCAAGAGACCCAGTACTTC.

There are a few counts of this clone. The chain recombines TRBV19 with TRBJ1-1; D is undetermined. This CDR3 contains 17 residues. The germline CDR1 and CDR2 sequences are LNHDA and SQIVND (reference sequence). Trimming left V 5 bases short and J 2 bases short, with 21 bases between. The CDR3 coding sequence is TGTGCCAGTAGTTCGTACTTGGAGACGAACCAAAACACTGAAGCTTTCTTT. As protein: CASSSYLETNQNTEAFF.